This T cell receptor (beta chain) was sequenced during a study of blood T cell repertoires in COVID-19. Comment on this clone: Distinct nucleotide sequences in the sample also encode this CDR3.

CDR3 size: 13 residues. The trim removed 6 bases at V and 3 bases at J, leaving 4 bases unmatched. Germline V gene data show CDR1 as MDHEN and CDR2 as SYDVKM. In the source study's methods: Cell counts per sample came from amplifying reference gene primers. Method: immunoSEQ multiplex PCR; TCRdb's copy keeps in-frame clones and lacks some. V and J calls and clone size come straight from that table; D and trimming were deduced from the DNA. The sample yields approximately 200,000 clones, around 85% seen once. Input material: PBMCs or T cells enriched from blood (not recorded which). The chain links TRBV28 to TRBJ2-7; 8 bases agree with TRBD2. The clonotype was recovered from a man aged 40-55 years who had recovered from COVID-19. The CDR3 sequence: CASSLAGGYEQYF. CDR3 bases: TGTGCCAGCAGCCTCGCGGGGGGCTACGAGCAGTACTTC.